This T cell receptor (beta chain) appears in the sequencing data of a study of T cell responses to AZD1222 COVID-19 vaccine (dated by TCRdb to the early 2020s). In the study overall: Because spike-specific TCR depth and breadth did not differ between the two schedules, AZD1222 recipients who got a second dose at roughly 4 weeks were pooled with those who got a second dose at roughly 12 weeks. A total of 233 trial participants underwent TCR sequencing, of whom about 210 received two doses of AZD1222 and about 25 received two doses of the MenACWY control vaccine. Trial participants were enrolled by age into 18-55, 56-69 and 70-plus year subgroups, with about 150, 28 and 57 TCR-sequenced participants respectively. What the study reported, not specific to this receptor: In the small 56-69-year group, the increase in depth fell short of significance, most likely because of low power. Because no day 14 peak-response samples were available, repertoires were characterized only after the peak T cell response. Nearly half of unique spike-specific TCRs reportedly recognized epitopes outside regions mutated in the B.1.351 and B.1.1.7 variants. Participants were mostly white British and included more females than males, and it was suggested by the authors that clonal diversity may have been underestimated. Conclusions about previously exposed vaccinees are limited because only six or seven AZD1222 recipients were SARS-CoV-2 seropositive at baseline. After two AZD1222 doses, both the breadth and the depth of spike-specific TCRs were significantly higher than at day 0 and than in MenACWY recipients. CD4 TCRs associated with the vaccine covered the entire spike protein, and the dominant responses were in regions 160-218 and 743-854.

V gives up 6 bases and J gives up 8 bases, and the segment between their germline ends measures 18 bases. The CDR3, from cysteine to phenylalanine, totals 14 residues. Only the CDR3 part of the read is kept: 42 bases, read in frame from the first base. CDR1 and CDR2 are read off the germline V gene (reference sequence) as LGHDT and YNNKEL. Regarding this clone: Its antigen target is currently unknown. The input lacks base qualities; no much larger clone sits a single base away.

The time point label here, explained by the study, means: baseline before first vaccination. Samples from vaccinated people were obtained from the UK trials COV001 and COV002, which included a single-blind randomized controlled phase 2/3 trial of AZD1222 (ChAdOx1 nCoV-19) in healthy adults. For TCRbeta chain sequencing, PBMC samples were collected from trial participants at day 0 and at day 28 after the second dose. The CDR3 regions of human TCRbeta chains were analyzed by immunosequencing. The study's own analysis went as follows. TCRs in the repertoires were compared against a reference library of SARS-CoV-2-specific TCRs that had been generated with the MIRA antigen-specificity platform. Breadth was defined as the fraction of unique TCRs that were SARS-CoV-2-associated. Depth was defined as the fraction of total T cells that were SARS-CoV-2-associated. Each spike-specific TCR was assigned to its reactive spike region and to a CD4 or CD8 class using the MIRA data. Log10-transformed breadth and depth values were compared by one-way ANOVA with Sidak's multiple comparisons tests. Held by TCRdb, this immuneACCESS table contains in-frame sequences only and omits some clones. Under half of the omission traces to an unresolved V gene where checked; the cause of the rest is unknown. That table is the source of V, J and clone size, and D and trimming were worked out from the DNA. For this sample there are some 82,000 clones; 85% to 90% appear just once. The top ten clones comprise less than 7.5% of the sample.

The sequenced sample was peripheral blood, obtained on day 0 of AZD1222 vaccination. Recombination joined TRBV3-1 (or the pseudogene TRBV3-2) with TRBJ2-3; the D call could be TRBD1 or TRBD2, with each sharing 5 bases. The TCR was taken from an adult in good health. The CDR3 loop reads CASSEGRYQGTQYF. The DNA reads TGTGCCAGCAGTGAGGGACGGTATCAGGGTACGCAGTATTTT.